These T cell receptor beta chains were read from a single sample in a study of T cell responses to AZD1222 COVID-19 vaccine. Sequencing was performed with immunoSEQ multiplex PCR; in TCRdb, only in-frame clones are kept and a portion is missing. This table has 140,000 to 150,000 clones, about 92% appearing once. The source was peripheral blood, collected on day 0 of AZD1222 vaccination. The receptors shown here come from an adult in good health. CDR3s include the opening cysteine and the closing phenylalanine or tryptophan. The D gene is left open where the match is weak. Only part of the rows carry a size: once, few, many, or a class if the clone is expanded.

v_gene,j_gene,d_gene,abundance,CDR3nt,CDR3aa
TRBV18,TRBJ1-2,TRBD1,few,TGTGCCAGCTCACCGTACAGGGGGTCGGACTATGGCTACACCTTC,CASSPYRGSDYGYTF
TRBV7-9,TRBJ2-1,TRBD1,.,TGTGCCAGCAGCACCGGGACAGGGTCACACAATGAGCAGTTCTTC,CASSTGTGSHNEQFF
TRBV11-1,TRBJ1-2,.,.,TGTGCCAGCAGCCCTGACGGACAGTCCTATGGCTACACCTTC,CASSPDGQSYGYTF
TRBV9,TRBJ2-2,TRBD2,.,TGTGCCAGCAGCACACCTAGCGGGGGGCTTACCGGGGAGCTGTTTTTT,CASSTPSGGLTGELFF
TRBV4-2,TRBJ1-4,.,.,TGTGCCAGCAGCCAAGATCAAGCGGAGACAGGAAAACTGTTTTTT,CASSQDQAETGKLFF
TRBV19,TRBJ1-1,.,once,TGTGCCAGTAGCTACTACAGGACTGAAGCTTTCTTT,CASSYYRTEAFF
TRBV9,TRBJ1-3,.,.,TGTGCCAGCAGCGTAGAGGGACAAATGAGCTCTGGAAACACCATATATTTT,CASSVEGQMSSGNTIYF
TRBV11-3,TRBJ2-5,TRBD2,.,TGTGCCAGCAGCCTAGGACTAGTGGAAGAGACCCAGTACTTC,CASSLGLVEETQYF
TRBV10-2,TRBJ1-1,.,.,TGCGCCAGCATTCTTCAGAAGGGCGCCAGCACTGAAGCTTTCTTT,CASILQKGASTEAFF
TRBV20-1,TRBJ1-1,.,.,TGCAGTGCTAGTGGGCAGGGCGGCGACTTTAGATTT,CSASGQGGDFRF
TRBV12-3/TRBV12-4,TRBJ2-1,.,.,TGTGCCAGCAGTTTAATGGGGATCAATGAGCAGTTCTTC,CASSLMGINEQFF
TRBV6-4,TRBJ2-7,TRBD1,few,TGTGCCATTTCGGACAGGGAGGATCACTTC,CAISDREDHF
TRBV7-9,TRBJ2-3,.,.,TGTGCCAGCTGGTGGGGCGGCGCAGATACGCAGTATTTT,CASWWGGADTQYF
TRBV30,TRBJ2-3,.,.,TGTGCCTGGAGCCCCCCATCCACAGATACGCAGTATTTT,CAWSPPSTDTQYF
TRBV11-1,TRBJ2-1,TRBD1,.,TGTGCCAGCAGCCCCCGGGACAGGGCCTACTACAATGAGCAGTTCTTC,CASSPRDRAYYNEQFF
TRBV19,TRBJ1-6,TRBD1,.,TGTGCCAGTAGTCCGCACGCGGGACAGGGGATGCATTCACCCCTCCACTTT,CASSPHAGQGMHSPLHF
TRBV12-3/TRBV12-4,TRBJ1-1,.,once,TGTGCCAGCAGCCCTGGGGGAAGAGCTGAAGCTTTCTTT,CASSPGGRAEAFF
TRBV7-3,TRBJ2-5,.,.,TGTGCCAGCAGCGAGGGGGAGACCCAGTACTTC,CASSEGETQYF
TRBV20-1,TRBJ1-3,TRBD1,.,TGCAGTGCTAGTTTTCCTCAGGGGGCAATCTCTGGAAACACCATATATTTT,CSASFPQGAISGNTIYF
TRBV6-5,TRBJ2-5,TRBD2,few,TGTGCCAGCAGCAGGACTAGCGGCCAAGGGGAGACCCAGTACTTC,CASSRTSGQGETQYF
TRBV5-1,TRBJ2-1,.,.,TGCGCCAGCAGCCCGGCGCGGGACTCCCTTCTTATTAGCTACAATGAGCAGTTCTTC,CASSPARDSLLISYNEQFF
TRBV6-1,TRBJ1-1,.,.,TGTGCCAGCAGTGCCCGAATAGGGGGTGGGCAGGGGAACACTGAAGCTTTCTTT,CASSARIGGGQGNTEAFF
TRBV10-3,TRBJ1-4,.,.,TGTGCCACCCGGCGGGAGGGGGAAAAACTGTTTTTT,CATRREGEKLFF
TRBV15,TRBJ1-2,TRBD1,.,TGTGCCACCAGCAGAGATGAAGGACAGGGAAGGGTTAACTATGGCTACACCTTC,CATSRDEGQGRVNYGYTF
TRBV11-2,TRBJ2-3,TRBD1,.,TGTGCCAGCAGCACCCGGGACAGGTTCTCCAGCTACGGCACAGATACGCAGTATTTT,CASSTRDRFSSYGTDTQYF
TRBV6-5,TRBJ1-3,.,.,TGTGCCAGCATTCCCCGCGGGCTTGGAAACACCATATATTTT,CASIPRGLGNTIYF
TRBV4-1,TRBJ1-5,.,.,TGCGCCAGCAGCCAAGTGGCCGGTTCCAATCAGCCCCAGCATTTT,CASSQVAGSNQPQHF
TRBV5-4,TRBJ1-1,.,.,TGTGCCAGCAGCTTGCTGGGGGGCACTGAAGCTTTCTTT,CASSLLGGTEAFF
TRBV19,TRBJ2-3,TRBD2,.,TGTGCCAGTAGTCCCCGCCTACTAGCGCGGGCCACAGATACGCAGTATTTT,CASSPRLLARATDTQYF
TRBV4-1,TRBJ2-3,.,.,TGCGCCAGCAGCCAGGGATGGGGTTACGGCACAGATACGCAGTATTTT,CASSQGWGYGTDTQYF
TRBV7-2,TRBJ1-2,.,.,TGTGCCAGCAGCTTAACGGCGGACAGCTATGGCTACACCTTC,CASSLTADSYGYTF
TRBV7-9,TRBJ1-1,.,.,TGTGCCAGCAGCCTCGACAGTCTTAGGCTGGGTGAAGCTTTCTTT,CASSLDSLRLGEAFF
TRBV4-3,TRBJ1-6,TRBD1,.,TGCGCCAGCAGCCACAACAGGGGCTCCTATAATTCACCCCTCCACTTT,CASSHNRGSYNSPLHF
TRBV11-3,TRBJ1-6,TRBD1,.,TGTGCCAGCAGCCCTGGGACAGCATTTAATAATTCACCCCTCCACTTT,CASSPGTAFNNSPLHF
TRBV28,TRBJ1-2,TRBD1,.,TGTGCCAGCAGTCCCTGGACAGGGCGTTTGGGCTACACCTTC,CASSPWTGRLGYTF
TRBV21-1,TRBJ2-7,.,.,TGTGCCAGCAGCAAAGTCAGCCACAGATACGAGCAGTACTTC,CASSKVSHRYEQYF
TRBV28,TRBJ1-1,.,once,TGTGCCAGCAGTCCGGGACGGTGGAGGACTGAAGCTTTCTTT,CASSPGRWRTEAFF
TRBV11-3,TRBJ2-3,TRBD2,.,TGTGCCAGCAGTTACTACGGCGGGGGGCCAGATACGCAGTATTTT,CASSYYGGGPDTQYF
TRBV6-5,TRBJ1-5,TRBD1,once,TGTGCCAGCAGTTACTCCGCAGACAGGGCTCAGCCCCAGCATTTT,CASSYSADRAQPQHF
TRBV7-2,TRBJ2-7,TRBD2,.,TGTGCCAGCAGCCGCGGGGGGGTGAAGGGCGAGCAGTACTTC,CASSRGGVKGEQYF
TRBV3-1/TRBV3-2,TRBJ2-2,.,.,TGTGCCAGCAGCCAAGGATGGATAAGCGGGCAGAACACCGGGGAGCTGTTTTTT,CASSQGWISGQNTGELFF
TRBV14,TRBJ1-1,.,.,TGTGCCAGCAGAGAATCAGGGGCGGTCAGCACTGAAGCTTTCTTT,CASRESGAVSTEAFF
TRBV7-6,TRBJ2-3,.,.,TGTGCCAGCAGCGAAGGGACGGACTACACAGATACGCAGTATTTT,CASSEGTDYTDTQYF
TRBV3-1/TRBV3-2,TRBJ1-1,.,.,TGTGCCAGCAGCCAAGATTGGGTAATGAACACTGAAGCTTTCTTT,CASSQDWVMNTEAFF
TRBV28,TRBJ2-3,.,.,TGTGCCAGCAGTTTAGTCCAGGGAGTCACAGATACGCAGTATTTT,CASSLVQGVTDTQYF
TRBV5-5,TRBJ1-1,.,.,TGTGCCAGCAGCTTGGCAGGGCGCACTGAAGCTTTCTTT,CASSLAGRTEAFF
TRBV3-1/TRBV3-2,TRBJ2-7,TRBD1,.,TGTGCCAGCAGCAAAAGGACAGGTTTAAAATCCGAGCAGTACTTC,CASSKRTGLKSEQYF
TRBV5-6,TRBJ1-1,.,.,TGTGCCAGCAGTTTTCACGGGGCTGAAGCTTTCTTT,CASSFHGAEAFF
TRBV11-2,TRBJ2-1,.,.,TGTGCCAGCAGCTTACGTCCGGGGACCTACAATGAGCAGTTCTTC,CASSLRPGTYNEQFF
TRBV6-2/TRBV6-3,TRBJ2-2,.,.,TGTGCCAGCAGTTACTTGGGGCCTGAGGGCGGGGAGCTGTTTTTT,CASSYLGPEGGELFF
TRBV5-1,TRBJ2-5,.,.,TGCGCCAGCAGCCCGCCGGAGGGACAAGAGACCCAGTACTTC,CASSPPEGQETQYF
TRBV3-1/TRBV3-2,TRBJ2-5,.,once,TGTGCCAGCAGCCAAGTCCTGTACCAAGAGACCCAGTACTTC,CASSQVLYQETQYF
TRBV6-5,TRBJ1-1,.,.,TGTGCCAGCAGTTCTGGGCGGGGAAGAGCTTTCTTT,CASSSGRGRAFF
TRBV3-1/TRBV3-2,TRBJ2-5,TRBD2,.,TGTGCCAGCAAGAGCGGGGGGGCCGGAGAGACCCAGTACTTC,CASKSGGAGETQYF
TRBV12-3/TRBV12-4,TRBJ1-2,.,.,TGTGCCAGCAGTTTCTCCGGCTATGGCTACACCTTC,CASSFSGYGYTF
TRBV6-6,TRBJ2-1,.,.,TGTGCCAGCAGTTCCCCAGGGGGGCGTAGAAATGAGCAGTTCTTC,CASSSPGGRRNEQFF
TRBV7-9,TRBJ1-5,TRBD1,.,TGTGCCAGCAGCCCAGGGACAGGGGAAAGTAATCAGCCCCAGCATTTT,CASSPGTGESNQPQHF
TRBV27,TRBJ1-2,TRBD1,.,TGTGCCAGCAGACCCGGGACAGGGGGCCCTACGGGCTACACCTTC,CASRPGTGGPTGYTF